The 4 T cell receptor beta chains below come from one sample, sequenced in a study of shared clonotypes between healthy human individuals. Only in-frame clones appear in the TCRdb table, and some are missing; sequencing was by immunoSEQ multiplex PCR. This table has about 2.4 million clones, 93% appearing once. The source material was naive CD4+ T cells from PBMCs. The subset: CD45RA+ positively selected. The receptors come from a man aged 18 to 30 in good health. Some clones in this sample may be carry-over from other donors' samples.

This rearrangement joins TRBV5-1 to TRBJ2-1; TRBD2 matches 8 bases. CDR3 length: 17 residues. Germline CDR1 and CDR2: SGHRS and YFSETQ. The V gene end was trimmed by 0 bases and the J gene end by 7 bases; junction bases not matched to a gene: 12. The DNA for the CDR3 is TGCGCCAGCAGCTTGGTAGGTAGCGGGGATTATGGGAATGAGCAGTTCTTC. Amino acids: CASSLVGSGDYGNEQFF. Full variable domain (rest looked up from reference TRBV5-1 and TRBJ2-1): KAGVTQTPRYLIKTRGQQVTLSCSPISGHRSVSWYQQTPGQGLQFLFEYFSETQRNKGNFPGRFSGRQFSNSRSEMNVSTLELGDSALYLCASSLVGSGDYGNEQFFGPGTRLTVL.

The gene calls are TRBV28 and TRBJ1-1; tentative D call: TRBD1 (5 bases). The CDR3 runs to 14 residues. Looked up from germline, CDR1 is MDHEN and CDR2 is SYDVKM. The ends were cut back, 8 bases at V and 0 bases at J, with 13 bases in the middle. The CDR3 region has the DNA TGTGCCAGCGGCTTGGGGCAGATGAACACTGAAGCTTTCTTT. Its translation: CASGLGQMNTEAFF.

The chain uses TRBV5-1 and TRBJ2-1; TRBD2 matches at 9 bases. CDR1 is SGHRS and CDR2 is YFSETQ in the germline V gene. Trimming at V came to 3 bases and at J to 5 bases, leaving 3 bases not matched to a gene. This CDR3 spans 14 amino acids. CDR3 sequence: CASSSGLANNEQFF. The CDR3 region has the DNA TGCGCCAGCAGCTCGGGACTAGCAAACAATGAGCAGTTCTTC.

As concerns this clone: This CDR3 is also generated by other DNA sequences in the sample. This CDR3 reads CASSLEGNEQFF. The DNA for the CDR3 is TGCGCCAGCAGCTTGGAGGGTAATGAGCAGTTCTTC. The V gene is TRBV5-1, the J gene TRBJ2-1, with unresolved D. The V gene lost 0 bases and the J gene lost 7 bases, with 5 bases spanning the gap. CDR1 is SGHRS and CDR2 is YFSETQ in the germline V gene. This CDR3 is built from 12 residues.